A selection of T cell receptor beta chains follows, all from one sample in a study of T cells in localized non-small cell lung cancer. The assay was immunoSEQ multiplex PCR, and TCRdb's table has in-frame clones only and misses some. The sample lists roughly 58,000 clones; roughly 79% were seen once. The sequenced sample was PBMCs, obtained before any cancer treatment. The receptor set was obtained from a man between 40 and 70 years old with stage II lung adenocarcinoma. The CDR3 runs from the conserved cysteine through the conserved F or W. A D gene is named only where the DNA matches it firmly. Only some rows state a clone size, as once, few, many or a class for expanded clones.

D	V	size	J	DNA	CDR3
TRBD1	TRBV7-9	.	TRBJ2-2	TGTGCCAGCAGCTCACGACAGGGAGAGGGGGAGCTGTTTTTT	CASSSRQGEGELFF
TRBD1	TRBV5-6	few	TRBJ1-1	TGTGCCAGCAGCTTGGACAGGGGGCTAACTGAAGCTTTCTTT	CASSLDRGLTEAFF
.	TRBV19	.	TRBJ1-2	TGTGCCAGTAGTATTCCCCAGGGGTACTACACCTTC	CASSIPQGYYTF
.	TRBV9	.	TRBJ2-7	TGTGCCAGCAACAGAGGCACAGTTGGTACCTACGAGCAGTACTTC	CASNRGTVGTYEQYF
TRBD1	TRBV4-1	once	TRBJ2-1	TGCGCCAGCAGCTTAAGACCCAGGGGGCAGAGTGGCAATGAGCAGTTCTTC	CASSLRPRGQSGNEQFF
TRBD1	TRBV25-1	.	TRBJ1-1	TGTGCCAGCAGTGAAGGGGCAGGGGGCATGACTGAAGCTTTCTTT	CASSEGAGGMTEAFF
.	TRBV6-6	.	TRBJ1-5	TGTGCCACGGCCGGGAGCAATCAGCCCCAGCATTTT	CATAGSNQPQHF
.	TRBV7-6	.	TRBJ2-5	TGTGCCAGCAGCTTATCCGGCAGATTGTACCAGGAGACCCAGTACTTC	CASSLSGRLYQETQYF
.	TRBV18	.	TRBJ1-4	TGTGCCAGCTCACCATTATCGACCCGTACAACTAATGAAAAACTGTTTTTT	CASSPLSTRTTNEKLFF
.	TRBV5-1	.	TRBJ2-1	TGCGCCAGCAGCTTGGGGACCCCCCAGAACAATGAGCAGTTCTTC	CASSLGTPQNNEQFF
.	TRBV4-3	few	TRBJ2-5	TGCGCCAGCAGCCAAGATACAGGGCCCAGGGAGACCCAGTACTTC	CASSQDTGPRETQYF
TRBD1	TRBV30	.	TRBJ1-5	TGTGCCTGCGACAGGGGGGACCAGCCCCAGCATTTT	CACDRGDQPQHF
TRBD2	TRBV18	.	TRBJ2-2	TGTGCCAGCCCGGGAGGGGCGACTAACACCGGGGAGCTGTTTTTT	CASPGGATNTGELFF
.	TRBV5-4	.	TRBJ1-2	TGTGCCAGCAGCTCGCTAAATCAGGGGCGGTATGGCTACACCTTC	CASSSLNQGRYGYTF
TRBD1	TRBV28	.	TRBJ2-6	TGTGCCAGCAGGAAGAGGGACAGGGGGCTCGGGGCCAACGTCCTGACTTTC	CASRKRDRGLGANVLTF
.	TRBV15	.	TRBJ1-5	TGTGCCACCAGCAGAGATGGGGGACTCAATCAGCCCCAGCATTTT	CATSRDGGLNQPQHF
TRBD1	TRBV7-9	few	TRBJ1-1	TGTGCCAGCCTTCGGGGACAGCAGCTGAACACTGAAGCTTTCTTT	CASLRGQQLNTEAFF
TRBD2	TRBV4-1	.	TRBJ2-7	TGCGCCAGCAGCCAAGATCTTTTAGGGTTTGCGGGAGGGAAACTGGACGAGCAGTACTTC	CASSQDLLGFAGGKLDEQYF
.	TRBV19	.	TRBJ2-7	TGTGCCAGTAGTATGGCCCCATCCAGGTACGAGCAGTACTTC	CASSMAPSRYEQYF
.	TRBV16	once	TRBJ1-2	TGTGCCAGCAGCCAATCTTTTGTAGACAGTCCTACCGGCTACACCTTC	CASSQSFVDSPTGYTF
TRBD1	TRBV5-1	.	TRBJ2-3	TGCGCCAGCAGACAGGGGTCAGATACGCAGTATTTT	CASRQGSDTQYF
.	TRBV4-1	once	TRBJ2-5	TGCGCCAGCAGCCAAAGGCAACAAGAGACCCAGTACTTC	CASSQRQQETQYF
TRBD1	TRBV19	.	TRBJ2-4	TGTGCCAGTAGTGACCGGGACAGGGGTGTCAAAAACATTCAGTACTTC	CASSDRDRGVKNIQYF
TRBD2	TRBV6-5	.	TRBJ2-3	TGTGCCAGCAGTTTCGGGACTAGCGGTAGCACAGATACGCAGTATTTT	CASSFGTSGSTDTQYF
TRBD1	TRBV19	few	TRBJ2-1	TGTGCCAGTAGTGTGACAGGGGAGGTGAGGAATGAGCAGTTCTTC	CASSVTGEVRNEQFF
.	TRBV4-1	once	TRBJ2-7	TGCGCCAGCAGCCAAGATATTCGGACGGAGCAGTACTTC	CASSQDIRTEQYF
.	TRBV5-1	.	TRBJ2-3	TGCGCCAGCAGCTTACAGCGGATAACAGATACGCAGTATTTT	CASSLQRITDTQYF
.	TRBV7-2	few	TRBJ1-5	TGTGCCAGCAGCTTGAAAACGGGGGTCGATCAGCCCCAGCATTTT	CASSLKTGVDQPQHF
TRBD1	TRBV6-6	.	TRBJ2-5	TGTGCCAGCAGCCACTCCGGGACAGAAGAGACCCAGTACTTC	CASSHSGTEETQYF
.	TRBV14	.	TRBJ1-1	TGTGCCAGCAGCCAAGATTGGAGGGTGAGTTGGAACACTGAAGCTTTCTTT	CASSQDWRVSWNTEAFF
TRBD1	TRBV10-1	.	TRBJ2-2	TGCGCCAGCAGTGGGGACAGAAACACCGGGGAGCTGTTTTTT	CASSGDRNTGELFF
.	TRBV12-5	.	TRBJ1-1	TGTGCTAGTGGTTTGGTAGGAGGGCCCGCGGGTGAAGCTTTCTTT	CASGLVGGPAGEAFF
TRBD1	TRBV7-9	.	TRBJ1-4	TGTGCCAGCAGCCCCCGACAGGGAACTAATGAAAAACTGTTTTTT	CASSPRQGTNEKLFF
.	TRBV18	.	TRBJ2-5	TGTGCCAGCTCACCGGCAGCGGTAGTCCAAGAGACCCAGTACTTC	CASSPAAVVQETQYF
.	TRBV4-2	.	TRBJ2-3	TGTGCCAGCAGCCAAAGGAGACTAACCCCAGGCACAGATACGCAGTATTTT	CASSQRRLTPGTDTQYF
.	TRBV11-2	.	TRBJ1-1	TGTGCCAGCGCCCCGGGGCGGGGGGCAAATGGGAACACTGAAGCTTTCTTT	CASAPGRGANGNTEAFF
.	TRBV5-1	.	TRBJ1-2	TGCGCCAGCAGCTTGGCGGGGGGGCTAGATGGCTACACCTTC	CASSLAGGLDGYTF
.	TRBV19	.	TRBJ2-5	TGTGCCAGTAGTATAGGGCCCTACGAGACCCAGTACTTC	CASSIGPYETQYF
TRBD2	TRBV9	.	TRBJ2-3	TGTGCCAGCAAGAGCGGGAGGGCCGGGGATACGCAGTATTTT	CASKSGRAGDTQYF
.	TRBV7-8	.	TRBJ2-7	TGTGCCAGCAGCCCCTCCGGTCGGGTCGGGCAGTACTTC	CASSPSGRVGQYF
.	TRBV19	once	TRBJ1-5	TGTGCCAGTAAGGACTGGCAGCAGAGGCATCAGCCCCAGCATTTT	CASKDWQQRHQPQHF
.	TRBV7-9	.	TRBJ2-2	TGTGCCAGCAGCTTAGGGGGGGACAGATACACCGGGGAGCTGTTTTTT	CASSLGGDRYTGELFF
.	TRBV7-2	.	TRBJ2-6	TGTGCCAGCAGCGACGGGCCAGGGAGATCAGGGGCCAACGTCCTGACTTTC	CASSDGPGRSGANVLTF
TRBD2	TRBV5-1	.	TRBJ2-1	TGCGCCAGCAGCTTTATGGGGACTAGCGGGGTCTACAATGAGCAGTTCTTC	CASSFMGTSGVYNEQFF
.	TRBV14	once	TRBJ1-2	TGTGCCAGCAGCCAAAAGGGAAACTATGGCTACACCTTC	CASSQKGNYGYTF
.	TRBV30	.	TRBJ2-5	TGTGCCTGGAACCGCCTCGAGGGAGAGACCCAGTACTTC	CAWNRLEGETQYF
TRBD1	TRBV30	.	TRBJ2-5	TGTGCCTGGAGTGTAACAGGGGGCCAAGAGACCCAGTACTTC	CAWSVTGGQETQYF
.	TRBV11-3	.	TRBJ2-7	TGTGCCAGCAGCTTAGTAACTAACGAGCAGTACTTC	CASSLVTNEQYF
.	TRBV5-1	.	TRBJ2-1	TGCGCCAGCAGCGTTACCTACAATGAGCAGTTCTTC	CASSVTYNEQFF
.	TRBV5-6	.	TRBJ1-4	TGTGCCAGCAGCTTCTTTCAGGGAGGGGAAAAACTGTTTTTT	CASSFFQGGEKLFF
TRBD1	TRBV7-2	.	TRBJ1-4	TGTGCCAGCAGCTACACAGGGGATGGGCAAAAACTGTTTTTT	CASSYTGDGQKLFF
TRBD1	TRBV18	.	TRBJ1-4	TGTGCCAGCTCACCCAGGGACAGTGGAGAAAAACTGTTTTTT	CASSPRDSGEKLFF
.	TRBV6-5	.	TRBJ2-4	TGTGCCAGCAGTTTCGGTGGCATTCAGTACTTC	CASSFGGIQYF